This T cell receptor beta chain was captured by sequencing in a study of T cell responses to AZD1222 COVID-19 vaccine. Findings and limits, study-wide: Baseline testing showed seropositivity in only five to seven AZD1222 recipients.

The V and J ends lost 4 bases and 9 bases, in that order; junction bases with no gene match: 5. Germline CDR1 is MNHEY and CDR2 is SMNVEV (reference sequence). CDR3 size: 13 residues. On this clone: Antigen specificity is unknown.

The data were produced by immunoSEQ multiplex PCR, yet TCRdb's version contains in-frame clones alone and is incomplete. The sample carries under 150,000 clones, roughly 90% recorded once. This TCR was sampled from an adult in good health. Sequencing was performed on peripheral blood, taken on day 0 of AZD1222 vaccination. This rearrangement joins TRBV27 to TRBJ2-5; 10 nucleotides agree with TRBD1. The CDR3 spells CASSWGQGWAQYF. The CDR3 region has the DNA TGTGCCAGCAGTTGGGGACAGGGGTGGGCCCAGTACTTC.